This T cell receptor (beta chain) came from a study of CD8+ T cells in alopecia areata. Study findings and constraints: On tofacitinib, scalp and blood still held many of the expanded lesional clones. The treated group had a single nonresponder, limiting CD8+ expansion-response conclusions.

RNA was isolated and reverse transcribed to cDNA, the sequencing template. Sequencing was performed with immunoSEQ multiplex PCR; in TCRdb, only in-frame clones are kept and a portion is missing. This table holds more than 95,000 clones, less than 75% found once. Treatment described: oral pan-JAK inhibitor, 5-10 mg twice daily. Samples from alopecia areata patients were lesional scalp punch biopsies and peripheral blood. The germline V gene has CDR1 MNHEY and CDR2 SMNVEV (reference sequence). The CDR3 has 13 amino acids. V was shortened by 7 bases and J by 4 bases, with 13 bases between the two germline ends. This clone was counted a single time. Its antigen is still unknown.

The genes are TRBV27 and TRBJ1-1; D ambiguous. This clonotype was obtained from a human donor with alopecia areata. The sequenced sample was CD8+ T cells sorted from blood, obtained at week 4, from a patient treated with tofacitinib. Here the CDR3 DNA reads TGTGCCAGCATGGCAGGCGGAAGCACTGAAGCTTTCTTT. Its translation: CASMAGGSTEAFF.